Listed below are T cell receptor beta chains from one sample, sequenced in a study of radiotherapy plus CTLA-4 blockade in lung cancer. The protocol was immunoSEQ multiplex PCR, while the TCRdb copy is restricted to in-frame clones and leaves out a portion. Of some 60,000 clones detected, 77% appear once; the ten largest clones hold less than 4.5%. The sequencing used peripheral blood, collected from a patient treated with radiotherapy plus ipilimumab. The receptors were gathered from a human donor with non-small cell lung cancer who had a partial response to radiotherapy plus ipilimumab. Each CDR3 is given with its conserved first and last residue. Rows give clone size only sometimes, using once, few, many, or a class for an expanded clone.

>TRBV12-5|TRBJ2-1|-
CASGSDWGVYNEQFF
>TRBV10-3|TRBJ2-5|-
CAISESGGAGETQYF
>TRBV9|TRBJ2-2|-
CASSVGSGGAAGTGELFF
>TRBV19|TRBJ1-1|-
CATTPSWVTEAFF
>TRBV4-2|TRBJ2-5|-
CASSQDKRVGTQYF
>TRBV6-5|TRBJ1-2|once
CASSEGFYGYTF
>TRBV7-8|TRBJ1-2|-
CASSLGLPGEYGYTF
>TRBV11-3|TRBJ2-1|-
CASSLRPGTSGGKDNEQFF
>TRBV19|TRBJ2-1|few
CASSPRRGEDEQFF
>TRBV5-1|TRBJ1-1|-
CASSPDRMGTEAFF
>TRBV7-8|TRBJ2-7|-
CASSRTGNYEQYF
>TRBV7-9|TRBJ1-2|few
CASSQGSGIGGYGYTF
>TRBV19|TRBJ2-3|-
CASTPGQITDTQYF
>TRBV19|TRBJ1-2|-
CASSTGTGYGYTF
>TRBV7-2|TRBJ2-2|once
CASRSQGNHGELFF
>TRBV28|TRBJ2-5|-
CASSLGVSETQYF
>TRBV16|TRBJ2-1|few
CASSQSGGQGLNEQFF
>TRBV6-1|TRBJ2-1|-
CASSGRDRGYNEQFF
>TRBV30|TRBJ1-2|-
CAWSEQGTAYYGYTF
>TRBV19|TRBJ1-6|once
CASSAGPSGGSPLHF
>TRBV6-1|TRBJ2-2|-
CASSGAGQGTGELFF
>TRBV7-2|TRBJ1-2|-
CASGRGRNNYGYTF
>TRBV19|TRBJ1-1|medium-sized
CASSGDRRASLNTEAFF
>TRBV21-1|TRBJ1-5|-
CASSNPGGRTPSYHSNQPQHF
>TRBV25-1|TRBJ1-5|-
CASSETRQGDQPQHF
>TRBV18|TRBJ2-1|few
CASSPLEGAYNEQFF
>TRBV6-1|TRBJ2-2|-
CASSSGNTGELFF
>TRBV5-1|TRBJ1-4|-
CASSLDGERYEKLFF
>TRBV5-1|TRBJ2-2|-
CASSPGLAGGRTGELFF
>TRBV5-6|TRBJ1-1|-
CASSLWDRVHEAFF
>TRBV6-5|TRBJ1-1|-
CASSSAGTEAFF
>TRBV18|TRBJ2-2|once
CASSPRQGDTGELFF
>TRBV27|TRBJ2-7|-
CASSLLIRTSSYEQYF
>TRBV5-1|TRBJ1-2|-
CASSLAAVNYGYTF
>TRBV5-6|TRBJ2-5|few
CASSLSGSETQYF
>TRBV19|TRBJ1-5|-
CASSPGQGNNQPQHF
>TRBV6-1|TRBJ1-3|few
CASRAGVGNTIYF
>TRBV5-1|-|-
CASSTTGGTYEQYF
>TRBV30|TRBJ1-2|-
CAWSFGGANYGYTF
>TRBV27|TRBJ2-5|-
CASSFPGGETQYF
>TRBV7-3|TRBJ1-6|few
CASSLSTTNSPLRF
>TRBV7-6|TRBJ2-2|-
CASSLDNRNTGELFF
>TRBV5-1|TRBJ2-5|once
CASSLEAVQETQYF
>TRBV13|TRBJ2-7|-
CASSPDRGTYEQYF
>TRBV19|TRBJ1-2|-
CASSFEIRGNYGYTF
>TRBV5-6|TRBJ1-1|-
CASSLGTGAANTEAFF
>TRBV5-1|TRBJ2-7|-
CASSSSGGAYEQYF
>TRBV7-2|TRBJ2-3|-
CASSSSFGGLPNRPQYF
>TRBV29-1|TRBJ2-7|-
CSVEGLAGEAYEQYF
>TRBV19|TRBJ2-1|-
CASSTSGGTGHNEQFF
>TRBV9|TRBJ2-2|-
CASSKGTSGGALNTGELFF
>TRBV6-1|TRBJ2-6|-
CASSERGRGIGANVLTF
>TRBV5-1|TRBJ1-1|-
CASSQDRGNTEAFF
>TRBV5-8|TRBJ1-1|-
CASSTDRGTEAFF
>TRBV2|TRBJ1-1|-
CASSEVRATEAFF
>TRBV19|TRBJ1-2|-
CASSLGVLYGYTF
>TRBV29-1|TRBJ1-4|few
CSVRGQGMEKLFF